Presented here are 5 T cell receptor beta chains from one specimen sequenced in a study of T cell responses to AZD1222 COVID-19 vaccine. Assay: immunoSEQ multiplex PCR; the TCRdb copy retains only in-frame clones and omits some. Of about 120,000 clones listed, approximately 83% are singletons. This specimen consisted of peripheral blood, obtained on day 0 of AZD1222 vaccination. The source is an adult in good health.

This rearrangement joins TRBV6-5 to TRBJ2-7; TRBD1 agrees at 7 bases. Germline V gene sequence: CDR1 MNHEY, CDR2 SVGAGI. Trimming at V came to 6 bases and at J to 2 bases, leaving 10 bases not matched to a gene. The CDR3 sequence is 15 residues long. Written as DNA, the CDR3 is TGTGCCAGCAGCCCCCGACAGGGCTCGACCTACGAGCAGTACTTC. Its translation is CASSPRQGSTYEQYF.

The genes are TRBV11-2 and TRBJ1-1, with 7 bases matching TRBD1. Trimming removed 4 bases from V and 4 bases from J; junction bases left unmatched: 6. The germline V gene encodes CDR1 SGHAT and CDR2 FQNNGV. The CDR3 runs to 14 residues. The CDR3 loop is CASSSRQGITEAFF. CDR3 bases: TGTGCCAGCAGCTCCCGACAGGGAATCACTGAAGCTTTCTTT.

The V call is TRBV28, the J call TRBJ2-7, with 7 positions matching TRBD1. This CDR3 comprises 12 residues. Germline lookup yields CDR1 MDHEN and CDR2 SYDVKM. V dropped 5 bases and J dropped 12; count of bases not matched to a gene: 10. In DNA, the CDR3 is TGTGCCAGCAGTCTGTACAGGGGAAGCGGGTACTTC. It yields the protein CASSLYRGSGYF. Together with reference TRBV28 and TRBJ2-7, the CDR3 gives the full variable domain: DVKVTQSSRYLVKRTGEKVFLECVQDMDHENMFWYRQDPGLGLRLIYFSYDVKMKEKGDIPEGYSVSREKKERFSLILESASTNQTSMYLCASSLYRGSGYFGPGTRLTVT.

This clone was observed a handful of times. V gene TRBV30 combines with J gene TRBJ2-1, with D perhaps matching TRBD1 (6 bases). V gave up 2 bases and J gave up 2 bases, with 16 bases separating them. CDR1 and CDR2 from the germline V gene are GTSNPN and SVGIG (reference sequence). The CDR3 has 16 amino acids. The CDR3 reads CAWSQPRDKAYNEQFF. CDR3 DNA: TGTGCCTGGAGTCAACCCCGGGACAAGGCCTACAATGAGCAGTTCTTC.

The chain uses TRBV7-2 and TRBJ2-2; 7 bases line up with TRBD2. Germline trimming cut 1 base from V and 6 bases from J; bases unmatched to any gene: 8. The CDR3 has 16 residues. Germline CDR1 reads SGHTA; CDR2 reads FQGNSA. CDR3 nucleotides: TGTGCCAGCAGCTTAGTCCAGCGGGGCCAGGCCGGGGAGCTGTTTTTT. This codes for CASSLVQRGQAGELFF.